This paragraph covers one TCR beta chain sequence. Its antigen remains unidentified. Sequenced by immunoSEQ multiplex PCR; TCRdb stores in-frame clones only, minus some. The repertoire holds 150,000 to 200,000 clones, approximately 89% seen once, with 10% in the top ten. Separation from the roughly 670-subject first cohort characterized the roughly 130-subject validation cohort, to which the donors belonged. This entry belongs to a study of cytomegalovirus exposure and HLA in healthy donors. Findings and caveats of the study: Diagnosis of cytomegalovirus status made by the classifier reportedly showed high specificity and sensitivity. It was about 180 TCR beta chains that were listed as cytomegalovirus-associated.

In germline, CDR1 is SGHAT, CDR2 FQDESV (reference sequence). CDR3 length equals 16 residues. Trimming removed 4 bases at V and 3 bases at J, with 19 bases between. This chain connects TRBV11-1 to TRBJ2-7; D is possibly TRBD2 (6 bases). This TCR was recovered from a woman aged 18-29 years in good health and CMV-seropositive. The sequenced sample consisted of PBMCs. The CDR3 bases are TGTGCCAGCAGCTCCCTGGGTGATAGCGGAAACTACGAGCAGTACTTC. As protein: CASSSLGDSGNYEQYF.